This T cell receptor beta chain was retrieved from a study of T cells in Graves' hyperthyroidism and ophthalmopathy. Clinical symptoms, serum thyroxine and TRAb, thyroid ultrasound and orbital computed tomography together formed the diagnostic basis. V lost 2 bases to trimming and J lost 4 bases, with 11 bases between them. This CDR3 is built from 14 residues. Germline V lookup: CDR1 LNHDA, CDR2 SQIVND (reference sequence). Amplified regions were TCR beta CDR3 sequences from RNA transcripts. HTBI primers drove first-round RT-PCR of the TCR CDR3. TCRdb passed the multiplex PCR reads through MiXCR, listing each CDR3 protein once. The table includes around 690,000 distinct CDR3 sequences, 15% to 20% detected once.

Specimen: blood. This chain joins TRBV19 and TRBJ2-5; possibly TRBD1 for D (6 bases). The sequence derives from a man over 45 with Graves' hyperthyroidism. The CDR3 coding sequence is TGTGCCAGTAGTATACCAGGGGTTGTAGAGACCCAGTACTTC. Translation: CASSIPGVVETQYF.